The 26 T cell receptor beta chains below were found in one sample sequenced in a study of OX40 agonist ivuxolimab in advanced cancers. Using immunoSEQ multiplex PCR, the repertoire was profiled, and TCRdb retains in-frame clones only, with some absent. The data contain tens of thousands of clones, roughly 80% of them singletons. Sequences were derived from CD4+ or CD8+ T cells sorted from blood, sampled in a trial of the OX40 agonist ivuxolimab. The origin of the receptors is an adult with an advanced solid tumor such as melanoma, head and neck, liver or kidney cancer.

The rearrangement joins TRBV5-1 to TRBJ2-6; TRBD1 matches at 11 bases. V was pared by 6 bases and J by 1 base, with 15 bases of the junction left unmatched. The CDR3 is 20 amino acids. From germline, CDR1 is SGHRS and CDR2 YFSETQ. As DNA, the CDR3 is TGCGCCAGCACCTACACCGGACAGGGGGCTTCTTTTTCTGGGGCCAACGTCCTGACTTTC. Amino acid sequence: CASTYTGQGASFSGANVLTF.

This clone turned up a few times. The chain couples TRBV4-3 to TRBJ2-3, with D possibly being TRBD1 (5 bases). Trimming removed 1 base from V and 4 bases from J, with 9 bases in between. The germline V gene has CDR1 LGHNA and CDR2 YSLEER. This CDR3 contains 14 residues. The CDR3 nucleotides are TGCGCCAGCAGCCAAGGGGGCAATCCAGATACGCAGTATTTT. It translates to CASSQGGNPDTQYF.

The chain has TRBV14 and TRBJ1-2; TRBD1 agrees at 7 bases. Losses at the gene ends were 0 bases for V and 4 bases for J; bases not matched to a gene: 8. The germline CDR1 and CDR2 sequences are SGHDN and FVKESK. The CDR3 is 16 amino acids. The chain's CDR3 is CASSQEWAGGLYGYTF. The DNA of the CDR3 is TGTGCCAGCAGCCAAGAGTGGGCAGGGGGTCTCTATGGCTACACCTTC.

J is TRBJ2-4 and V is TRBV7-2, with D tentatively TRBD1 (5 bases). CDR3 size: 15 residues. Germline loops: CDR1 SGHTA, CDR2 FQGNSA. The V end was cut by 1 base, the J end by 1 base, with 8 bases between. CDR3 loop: CASSLGGQAKNIQYF. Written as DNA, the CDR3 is TGTGCCAGCAGCTTAGGGGGCCAGGCCAAAAACATTCAGTACTTC.

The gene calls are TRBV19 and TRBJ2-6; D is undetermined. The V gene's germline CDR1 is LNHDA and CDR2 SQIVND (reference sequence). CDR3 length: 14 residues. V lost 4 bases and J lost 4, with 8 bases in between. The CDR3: CASSTIRGANVLTF. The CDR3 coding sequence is TGTGCCAGTAGTACAATAAGGGGGGCCAACGTCCTGACTTTC.

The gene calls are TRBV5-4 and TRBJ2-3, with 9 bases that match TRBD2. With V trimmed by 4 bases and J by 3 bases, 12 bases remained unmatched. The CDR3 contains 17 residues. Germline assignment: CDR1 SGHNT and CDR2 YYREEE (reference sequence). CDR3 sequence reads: CASSASRREGLTDTQYF. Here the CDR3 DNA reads TGTGCCAGCAGCGCGAGCCGGCGGGAGGGCCTAACAGATACGCAGTATTTT.

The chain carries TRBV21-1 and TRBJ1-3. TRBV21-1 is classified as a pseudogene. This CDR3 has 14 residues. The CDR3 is CASSTGRPGNTIYF. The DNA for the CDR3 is TGTGCCAGCAGCACCGGACGACCTGGAAACACCATATATTTT.

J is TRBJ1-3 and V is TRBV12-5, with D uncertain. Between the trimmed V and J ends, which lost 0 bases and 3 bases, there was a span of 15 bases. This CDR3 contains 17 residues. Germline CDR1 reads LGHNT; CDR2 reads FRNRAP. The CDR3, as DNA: TGTGCTAGTGGTTTGGTACCCGACGGGGTAGTTGGAAACACCATATATTTT. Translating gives CASGLVPDGVVGNTIYF.

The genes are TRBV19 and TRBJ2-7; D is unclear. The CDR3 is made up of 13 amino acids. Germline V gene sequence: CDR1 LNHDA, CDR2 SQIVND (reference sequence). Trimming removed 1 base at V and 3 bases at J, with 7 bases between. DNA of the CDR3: TGTGCCAGTAGTATAGGGGTCCTCTACGAGCAGTACTTC. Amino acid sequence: CASSIGVLYEQYF.

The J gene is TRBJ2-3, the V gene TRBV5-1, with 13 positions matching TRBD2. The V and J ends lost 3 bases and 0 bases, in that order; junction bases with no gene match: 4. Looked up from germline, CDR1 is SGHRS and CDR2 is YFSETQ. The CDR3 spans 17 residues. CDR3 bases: TGCGCCAGCAGCTCGGGACTAGCGGGGTCTAGCACAGATACGCAGTATTTT. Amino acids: CASSSGLAGSSTDTQYF.

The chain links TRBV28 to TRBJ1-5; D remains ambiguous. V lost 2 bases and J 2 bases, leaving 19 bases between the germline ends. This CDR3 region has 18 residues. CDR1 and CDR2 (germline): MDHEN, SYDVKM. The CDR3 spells CASSLGWQVGVGNQPQHF. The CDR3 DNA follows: TGTGCCAGCAGTTTAGGTTGGCAAGTTGGAGTGGGCAATCAGCCCCAGCATTTT.

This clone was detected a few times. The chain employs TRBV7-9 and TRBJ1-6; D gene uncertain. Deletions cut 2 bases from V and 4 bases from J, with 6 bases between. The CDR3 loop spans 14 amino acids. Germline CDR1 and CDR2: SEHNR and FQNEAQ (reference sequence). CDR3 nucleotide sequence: TGTGCCAGCAGCTTAACATCGTATAATTCACCCCTCCACTTT. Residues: CASSLTSYNSPLHF.

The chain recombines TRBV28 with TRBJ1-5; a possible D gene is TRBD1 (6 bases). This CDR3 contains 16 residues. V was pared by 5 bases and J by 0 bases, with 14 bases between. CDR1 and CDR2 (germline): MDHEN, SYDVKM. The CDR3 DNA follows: TGTGCCAGCAGTCCCAGGGGAAGCCATAGCAATCAGCCCCAGCATTTT. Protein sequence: CASSPRGSHSNQPQHF.

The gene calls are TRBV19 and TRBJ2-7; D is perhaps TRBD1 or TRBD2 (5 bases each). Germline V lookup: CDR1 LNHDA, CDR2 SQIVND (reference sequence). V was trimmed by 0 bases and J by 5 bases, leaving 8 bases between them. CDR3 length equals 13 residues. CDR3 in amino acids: CASSIDRGHEQYF. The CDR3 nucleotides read TGTGCCAGTAGTATAGATCGGGGACACGAGCAGTACTTC.

The CDR3 region is CASSLVGAGGNTGELFF. CDR3 sequence (DNA): TGTGCCAGCAGCTTAGTGGGAGCGGGGGGGAACACCGGGGAGCTGTTTTTT. The chain joins TRBV7-8 to TRBJ2-2, with 9 bases fitting TRBD2. Germline V gives CDR1 SGHVS, CDR2 FQNEAQ. Trimming cost V 1 base and J 1 base; bases outside gene matches: 4. The CDR3 is made up of 17 amino acids.

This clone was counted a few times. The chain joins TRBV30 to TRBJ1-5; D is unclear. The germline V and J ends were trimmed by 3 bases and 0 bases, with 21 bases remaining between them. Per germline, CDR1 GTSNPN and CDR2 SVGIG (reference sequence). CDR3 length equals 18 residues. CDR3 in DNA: TGTGCCTGGAGCCAAACGGCGGCGACGACCTATAGCAATCAGCCCCAGCATTTT. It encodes CAWSQTAATTYSNQPQHF.

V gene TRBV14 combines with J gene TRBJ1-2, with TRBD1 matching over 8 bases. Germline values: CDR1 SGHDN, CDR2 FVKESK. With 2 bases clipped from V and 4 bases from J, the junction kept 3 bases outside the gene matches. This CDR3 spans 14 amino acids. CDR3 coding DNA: TGTGCCAGCAGCCAATACGGGACAGGCTATGGCTACACCTTC. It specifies CASSQYGTGYGYTF.

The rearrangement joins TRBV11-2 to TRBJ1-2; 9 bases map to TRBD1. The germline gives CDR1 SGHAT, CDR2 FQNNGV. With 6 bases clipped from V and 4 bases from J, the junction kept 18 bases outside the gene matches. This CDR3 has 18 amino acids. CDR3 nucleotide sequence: TGTGCCAGCAGTCCCGGGACAGGGTCTATAGGCCTCCCCTATGGCTACACCTTC. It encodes CASSPGTGSIGLPYGYTF.

The CDR3 DNA sequence: TGTGCCAGCTCACCACCGGGCAGGGTGAACACTGAAGCTTTCTTT. Its translation: CASSPPGRVNTEAFF. The V call is TRBV18, the J call TRBJ1-1, with D possibly matching TRBD1 (5 bases). Germline V gives CDR1 KGHSH, CDR2 LQKENI. The CDR3 has 15 residues. V gave up 0 bases and J gave up 0 bases, with 8 bases separating them.

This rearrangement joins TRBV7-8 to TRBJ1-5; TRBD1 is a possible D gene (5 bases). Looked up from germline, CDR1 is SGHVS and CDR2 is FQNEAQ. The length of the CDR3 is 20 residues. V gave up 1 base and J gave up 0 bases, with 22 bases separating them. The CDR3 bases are TGTGCCAGCAGCTTAGTTCGGGACTTTGGGGCAGCTTATAGCAATCAGCCCCAGCATTTT. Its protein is CASSLVRDFGAAYSNQPQHF.

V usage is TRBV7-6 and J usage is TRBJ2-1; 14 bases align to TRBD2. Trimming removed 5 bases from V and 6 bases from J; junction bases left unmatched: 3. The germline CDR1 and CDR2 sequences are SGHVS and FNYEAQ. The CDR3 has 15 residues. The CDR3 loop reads CASSPTSGRGNEQFF. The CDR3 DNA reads TGTGCCAGCAGCCCGACTAGCGGGAGGGGCAATGAGCAGTTCTTC.

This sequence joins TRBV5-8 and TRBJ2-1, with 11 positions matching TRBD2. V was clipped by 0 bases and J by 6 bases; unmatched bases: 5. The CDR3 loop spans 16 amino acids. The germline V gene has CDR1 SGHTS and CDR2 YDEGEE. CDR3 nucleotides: TGTGCCAGCAGCTTGGGGCTAGCGGGAGGAAGCAATGAGCAGTTCTTC. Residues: CASSLGLAGGSNEQFF.

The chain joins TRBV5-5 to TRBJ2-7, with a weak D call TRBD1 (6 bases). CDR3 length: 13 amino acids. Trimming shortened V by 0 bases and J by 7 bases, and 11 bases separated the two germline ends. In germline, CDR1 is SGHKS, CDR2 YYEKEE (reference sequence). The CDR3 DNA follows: TGTGCCAGCAGCTTGGGGGGGCGGCGTGAGCAGTACGTC. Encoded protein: CASSLGGRREQYV.

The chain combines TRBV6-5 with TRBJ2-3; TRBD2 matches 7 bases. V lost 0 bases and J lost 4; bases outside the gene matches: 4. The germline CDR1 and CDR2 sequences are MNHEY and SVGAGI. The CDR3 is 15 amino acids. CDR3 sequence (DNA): TGTGCCAGCAGTTACTCGGTGGGGGGGGCAGATACGCAGTATTTT. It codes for CASSYSVGGADTQYF.

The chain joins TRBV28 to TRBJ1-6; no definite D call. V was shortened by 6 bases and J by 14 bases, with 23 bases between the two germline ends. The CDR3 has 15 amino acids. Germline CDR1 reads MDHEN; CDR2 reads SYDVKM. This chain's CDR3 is CASRDSEDEQFTLHF. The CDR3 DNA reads TGTGCCAGCAGGGACTCGGAGGACGAGCAATTCACCCTCCACTTT.

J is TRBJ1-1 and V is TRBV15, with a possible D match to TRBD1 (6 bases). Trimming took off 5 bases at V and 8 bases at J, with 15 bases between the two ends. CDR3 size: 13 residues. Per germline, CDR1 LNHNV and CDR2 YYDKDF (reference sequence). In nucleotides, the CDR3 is TGTGCCACCAGCGGATACGCTGGGGGCGAAGCTTTCTTT. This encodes CATSGYAGGEAFF. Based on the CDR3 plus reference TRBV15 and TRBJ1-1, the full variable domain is DAMVIQNPRYQVTQFGKPVTLSCSQTLNHNVMYWYQQKSSQAPKLLFHYYDKDFNNEADTPDNFQSRRPNTSFCFLDIRSPGLGDTAMYLCATSGYAGGEAFFGQGTRLTVV.